This TCR beta chain originates from a study of OX40 agonist ivuxolimab in advanced cancers. Study in general: Patients were given ivuxolimab, an antibody that agonizes OX40 (CD134). Anti-PD-1, anti-PD-L1 or anti-CTLA-4 therapy given earlier was allowed, and over 35% had some. The study, taken as a whole, reports: Blood T cells, both CD4+ and CD8+, expanded clonally by week 6 at 0.1 to 3.0 mg/kg.

The V end lost 6 bases, the J end lost 6 bases, and 21 bases lay between the germline ends. CDR3 size: 15 residues. Per the germline V gene, CDR1 is MNHEY and CDR2 is SVGAGI. To note about this clone: The antigen is undetermined.

Libraries were prepared by immunoSEQ multiplex PCR; TCRdb keeps only in-frame clonotypes and omits some of them. The table has over 55,000 clones, 84% seen once; the top ten hold 2.4%. V gene TRBV6-5 combines with J gene TRBJ2-7; D possibly corresponds to TRBD1 (5 bases). Sequencing used CD4+ or CD8+ T cells sorted from blood, obtained in a trial of the OX40 agonist ivuxolimab. The clonotype was recovered from an adult with an advanced solid tumor such as melanoma, head and neck, liver or kidney cancer. DNA of the CDR3: TGTGCCAGCAGGTACAGTGGTGACAGCATTAGCGAGCAGTACTTC. This gives the protein CASRYSGDSISEQYF.